This TCR beta chain was obtained from a study of CD4 T cells in relation to SARS-CoV-2 and coronaviruses. Study overall: ViraFEST: approximately eleven-day antigen culture of PBMCs, then TCR beta CDR3 sequencing.

Details on this clone: Its cognate antigen is unknown.

Clones were read by immunoSEQ multiplex PCR, and TCRdb kept only the in-frame ones, dropping some. The sample consists of around 20,000 clones, 70% to 75% of them appearing once. CD4+ T cells from unexposed donors were obtained before the COVID-19 pandemic (2011-2018). CD4+ T cells were isolated from the cells after around eleven days of culture. Cells permitting, SARS-CoV-2 S/N and four cold-coronavirus spikes were tested on unexposed-donor CD4+ T cells. CDR3 length: 14 residues. Germline values: CDR1 MNHEY, CDR2 SVGEGT. Trimming removed 5 bases from V and 4 bases from J, with 12 bases in between. Study outcomes and limitations: Compared with monoreactive clones, crossreactive clones showed significantly weaker SARS-CoV-2 expansion.

The J gene is TRBJ2-1, the V gene TRBV6-2 or TRBV6-3, with D perhaps TRBD2 (6 bases). The sequencing sample was made of CD4+ T cells from PBMCs, cultured in vitro. The TCR sequence derives from a human donor in good health. CDR3 in amino acids: CASSGAGKYNEQFF. The CDR3 DNA follows: TGTGCCAGCAGTGGGGCGGGGAAATACAATGAGCAGTTCTTC.